In its sample, the clone carrying this TCR beta chain was seen many times. Its target is unknown. The entry originates in a study of T-cell reconstitution after alpha-beta-depleted transplantation in children. Unique molecular identifiers were incorporated during preparation of the TCRbeta library. MiXCR was run by TCRdb on the PCR reads, yielding one entry per CDR3 protein. This table has 6,500 or so distinct CDR3 sequences, under 7% appearing once. Germline V gene lookup returns CDR1 LGHDT and CDR2 YNNKEL (reference sequence). The J segment lost 11 bases and the V segment lost 4 bases, leaving 6 bases of the junction unmatched. There are 14 residues in the CDR3. Overall study findings and caveats: Reportedly, only several hundred clones from non-depleted graft cells drove alpha-beta T-cell counts at about two months. The authors attributed T-cell counts and diversity one year after transplant mostly to newly produced T cells. Surviving recipient T cells and thymic progenitors produced the high day-60 TCRbeta diversity seen in some patients.

This receptor was taken from a child under two years old who had a stem cell transplant for acute myeloid leukemia, so the T cells may come from the graft donor. The genes are TRBV3-1 and TRBJ1-6; 9 bases are a match to TRBD1. The specimen comprised PBMCs, mostly from graft donor cells, sampled 180 days after TCRalphabeta/CD19-depleted stem cell transplant. The CDR3 coding sequence is TGTGCCAGCAGCCCGGGACAGGGCGCCGCACCCCTCCACTTT. It specifies CASSPGQGAAPLHF.